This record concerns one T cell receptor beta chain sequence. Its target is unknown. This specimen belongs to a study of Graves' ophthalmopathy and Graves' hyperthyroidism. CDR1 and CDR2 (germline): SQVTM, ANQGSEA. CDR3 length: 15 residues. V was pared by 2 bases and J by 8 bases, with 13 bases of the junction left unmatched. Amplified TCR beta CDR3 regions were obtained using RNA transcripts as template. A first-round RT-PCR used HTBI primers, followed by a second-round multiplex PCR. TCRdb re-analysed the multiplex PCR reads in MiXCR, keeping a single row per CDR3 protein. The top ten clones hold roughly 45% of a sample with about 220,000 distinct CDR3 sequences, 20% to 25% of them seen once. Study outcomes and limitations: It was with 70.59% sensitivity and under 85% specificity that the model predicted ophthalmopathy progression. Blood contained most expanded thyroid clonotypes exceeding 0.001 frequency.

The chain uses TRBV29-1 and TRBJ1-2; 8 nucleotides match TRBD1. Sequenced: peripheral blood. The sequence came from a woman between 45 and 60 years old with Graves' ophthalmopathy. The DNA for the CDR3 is TGCAGCGTTGAACGGCGACAGGACAGGGTCGGCGGCTACACCTTC. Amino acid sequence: CSVERRQDRVGGYTF.